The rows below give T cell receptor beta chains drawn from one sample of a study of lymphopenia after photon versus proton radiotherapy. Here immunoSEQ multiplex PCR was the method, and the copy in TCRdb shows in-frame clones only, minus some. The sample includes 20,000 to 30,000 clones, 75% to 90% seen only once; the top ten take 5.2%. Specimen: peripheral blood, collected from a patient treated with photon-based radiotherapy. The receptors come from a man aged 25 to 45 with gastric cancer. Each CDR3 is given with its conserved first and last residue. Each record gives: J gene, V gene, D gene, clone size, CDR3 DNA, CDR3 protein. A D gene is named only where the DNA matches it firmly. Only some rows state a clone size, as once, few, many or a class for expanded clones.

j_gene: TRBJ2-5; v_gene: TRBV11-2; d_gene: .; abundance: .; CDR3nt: TGTGCCAGCAGCTTATATGGGGGGCCGGAGACCCAGTACTTC; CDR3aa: CASSLYGGPETQYF
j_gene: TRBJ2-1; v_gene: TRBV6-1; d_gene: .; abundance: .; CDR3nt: TGTGCCAGCAGTGAAGAAGGGAATGGAGTTGAGCAGTTCTTC; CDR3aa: CASSEEGNGVEQFF
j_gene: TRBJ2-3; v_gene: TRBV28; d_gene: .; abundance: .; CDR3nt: TGTGCCACCGCTGACTCGACAGATACGCAGTATTTT; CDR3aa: CATADSTDTQYF
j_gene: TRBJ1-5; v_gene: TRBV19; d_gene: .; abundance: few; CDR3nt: TGTGCCACCGGGGGGAACCAGCCCCAGCATTTT; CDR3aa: CATGGNQPQHF
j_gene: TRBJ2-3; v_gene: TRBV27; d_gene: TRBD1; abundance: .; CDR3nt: TGTGCCAGCAGTTTACCGACAGGGGACGCTGGTCGTACGCAGTATTTT; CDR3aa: CASSLPTGDAGRTQYF
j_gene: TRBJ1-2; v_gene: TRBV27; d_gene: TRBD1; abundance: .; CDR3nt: TGTGCCAGCAAGTGGACAGGGGGTAAATATGGCTACACCTTC; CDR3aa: CASKWTGGKYGYTF
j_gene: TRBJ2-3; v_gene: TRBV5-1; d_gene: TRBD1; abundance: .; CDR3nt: TGCGCCAGCAGCTGGCAGGACAGGAGCACAGATACGCAGTATTTT; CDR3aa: CASSWQDRSTDTQYF
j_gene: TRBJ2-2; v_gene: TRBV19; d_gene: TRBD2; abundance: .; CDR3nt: TGTGCCAGTACACTTGGGACTAGCGGGGGCCCAAACACCGGGGAGCTGTTTTTT; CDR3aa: CASTLGTSGGPNTGELFF
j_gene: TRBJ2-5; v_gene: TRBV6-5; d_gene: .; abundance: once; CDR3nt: TGTGCCAGCAGTTACTCGGAAGTGGGGGAGACCCAGTACTTC; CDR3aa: CASSYSEVGETQYF
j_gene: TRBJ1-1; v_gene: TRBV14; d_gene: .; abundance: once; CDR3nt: TGTGCCAGCAGCCAACAGGGAATAGGGAACACTGAAGCTTTCTTT; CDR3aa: CASSQQGIGNTEAFF